The present entry profiles one T cell receptor beta chain with its context. The sample is drawn from a study of technical replicates of blood from a handful of donors. The table came from immunoSEQ multiplex PCR; TCRdb's copy has only in-frame clones and leaves some out. The sample lists more than 75,000 clones, about 95% occurring once. The CDR3 is made up of 12 amino acids. This sequence was found in a human donor in good health. V gene TRBV12-2 combines with J gene TRBJ1-2; the DNA was not compared with TRBD1, the D call given in the table. TRBV12-2 is shown as a pseudogene. Sequencing was done on a sample of T cells isolated from PBMCs. The CDR3 nucleotides are TGTGCAAGTCGCTTAGAGGGGTTTGGCTACACCTTC. This codes for CASRLEGFGYTF.